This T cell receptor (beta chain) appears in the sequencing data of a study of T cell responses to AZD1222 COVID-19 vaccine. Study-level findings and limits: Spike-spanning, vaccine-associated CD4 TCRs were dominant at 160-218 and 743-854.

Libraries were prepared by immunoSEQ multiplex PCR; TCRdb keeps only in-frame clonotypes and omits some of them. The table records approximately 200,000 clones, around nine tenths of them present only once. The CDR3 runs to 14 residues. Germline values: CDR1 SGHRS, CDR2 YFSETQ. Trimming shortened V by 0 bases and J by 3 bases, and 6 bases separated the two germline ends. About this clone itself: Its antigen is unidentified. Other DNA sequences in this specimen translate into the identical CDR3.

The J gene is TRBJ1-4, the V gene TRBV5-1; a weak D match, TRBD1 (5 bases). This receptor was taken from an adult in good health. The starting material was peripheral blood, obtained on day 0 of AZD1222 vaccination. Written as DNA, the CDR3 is TGCGCCAGCAGCTTGGGACAGCCTAATGAAAAACTGTTTTTT. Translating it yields CASSLGQPNEKLFF. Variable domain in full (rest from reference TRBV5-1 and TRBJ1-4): KAGVTQTPRYLIKTRGQQVTLSCSPISGHRSVSWYQQTPGQGLQFLFEYFSETQRNKGNFPGRFSGRQFSNSRSEMNVSTLELGDSALYLCASSLGQPNEKLFFGSGTQLSVL.